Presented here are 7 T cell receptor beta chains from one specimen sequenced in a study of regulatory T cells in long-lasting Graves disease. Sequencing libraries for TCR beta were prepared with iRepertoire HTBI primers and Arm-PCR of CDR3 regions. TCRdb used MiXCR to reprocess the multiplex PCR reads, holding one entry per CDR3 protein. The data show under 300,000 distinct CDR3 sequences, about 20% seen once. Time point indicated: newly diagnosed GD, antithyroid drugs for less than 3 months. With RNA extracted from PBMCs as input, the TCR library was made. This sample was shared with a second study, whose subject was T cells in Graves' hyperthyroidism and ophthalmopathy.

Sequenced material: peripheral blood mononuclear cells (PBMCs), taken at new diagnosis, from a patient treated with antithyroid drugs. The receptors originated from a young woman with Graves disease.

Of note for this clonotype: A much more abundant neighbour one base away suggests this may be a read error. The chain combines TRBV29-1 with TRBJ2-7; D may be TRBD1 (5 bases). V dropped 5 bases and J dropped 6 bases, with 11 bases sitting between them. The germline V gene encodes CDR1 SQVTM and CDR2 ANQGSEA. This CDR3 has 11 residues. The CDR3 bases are TGCAGCGTTAGGGGAACGAGCGAGCAGTACTTC. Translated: CSVRGTSEQYF.

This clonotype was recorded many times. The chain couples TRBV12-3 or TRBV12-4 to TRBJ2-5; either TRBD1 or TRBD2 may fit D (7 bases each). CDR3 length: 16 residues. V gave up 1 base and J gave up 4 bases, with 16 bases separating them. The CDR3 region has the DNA TGTGCCAGCAGTTTAGTCCCCCCAGGGGGGGCAGAGACCCAGTACTTC. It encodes CASSLVPPGGAETQYF.

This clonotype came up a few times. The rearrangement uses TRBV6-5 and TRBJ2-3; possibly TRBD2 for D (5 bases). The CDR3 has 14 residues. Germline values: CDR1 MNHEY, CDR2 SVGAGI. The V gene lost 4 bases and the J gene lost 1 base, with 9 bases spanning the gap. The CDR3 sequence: CASSSVARTDTQYF. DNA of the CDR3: TGTGCCAGCAGTTCGGTAGCGCGCACAGATACGCAGTATTTT.

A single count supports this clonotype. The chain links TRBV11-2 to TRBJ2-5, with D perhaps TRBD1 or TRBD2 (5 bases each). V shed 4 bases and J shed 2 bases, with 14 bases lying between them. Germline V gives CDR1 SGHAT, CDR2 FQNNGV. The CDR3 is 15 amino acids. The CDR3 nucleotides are TGTGCCAGCAGCTCCCGGCCGAGGGGACAAGAGACCCAGTACTTC. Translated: CASSSRPRGQETQYF.

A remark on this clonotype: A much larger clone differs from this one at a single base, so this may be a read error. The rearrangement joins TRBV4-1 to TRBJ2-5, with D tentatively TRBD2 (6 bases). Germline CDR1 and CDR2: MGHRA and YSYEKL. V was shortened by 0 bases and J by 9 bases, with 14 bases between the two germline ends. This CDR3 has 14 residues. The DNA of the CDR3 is TGCGCCAGCAGCCAAGAGGGTTCGGGGGAGGCCCAGTACTTC. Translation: CASSQEGSGEAQYF.

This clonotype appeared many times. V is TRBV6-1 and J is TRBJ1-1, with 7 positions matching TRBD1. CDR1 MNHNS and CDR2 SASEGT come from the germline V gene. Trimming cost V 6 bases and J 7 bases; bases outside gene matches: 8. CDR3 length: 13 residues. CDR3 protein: CASRRDSQYEAFF. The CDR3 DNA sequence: TGTGCCAGCAGGCGGGACAGTCAGTATGAAGCTTTCTTT.

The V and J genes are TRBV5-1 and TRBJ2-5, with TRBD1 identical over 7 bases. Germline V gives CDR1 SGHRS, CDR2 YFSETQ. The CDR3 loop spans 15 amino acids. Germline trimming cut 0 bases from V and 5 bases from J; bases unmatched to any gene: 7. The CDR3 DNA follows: TGCGCCAGCAGCTTGGGAGGGGGCGTGAGGGAGACCCAGTACTTC. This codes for CASSLGGGVRETQYF.